This T cell receptor beta chain was captured in a study of OX40 agonist ivuxolimab in advanced cancers. Study background: Dose-escalation patients were diagnosed with hepatocellular carcinoma, melanoma, renal cell cancer or head and neck cancer.

With regard to this clone: Its matching antigen is unknown.

Study-wide results and caveats: Researchers did not establish what antigens the expanded peripheral T cells target. Some patients without response likewise showed low normalized clonal expansion.

Using immunoSEQ multiplex PCR, the repertoire was profiled, and TCRdb retains in-frame clones only, with some absent. The table includes around 60,000 clones, over 70% detected once. The material sequenced was CD4+ or CD8+ T cells sorted from blood, taken in a trial of the OX40 agonist ivuxolimab. The receptor was derived from an adult with an advanced solid tumor such as melanoma, head and neck, liver or kidney cancer.

The CDR3 region is CASTDKGHQAQYF. The CDR3 DNA reads as TGTGCCAGCACCGACAAAGGGCACCAGGCCCAGTACTTC. This chain links TRBV21-1 with TRBJ2-5. TRBV21-1 is a pseudogene. The CDR3 is 13 residues long.